This passage covers 7 T cell receptor beta chains from one sample sequenced in a study of blood T cell repertoires in COVID-19. The protocol was immunoSEQ multiplex PCR, while the TCRdb copy is restricted to in-frame clones and leaves out a portion. The sample lists 200,000 to 250,000 clones, roughly 82% occurring once. Source material: peripheral blood. These receptors all stem from a woman of 80 years or more with active or convalescent COVID-19.

Here the CDR3 reads CASCGQQSTGELFF. The CDR3 nucleotides are TGTGCCAGCTGCGGACAGCAATCTACCGGGGAGCTGTTTTTT. This chain uses TRBV2 with TRBJ2-2; a weak D match, TRBD1 (6 bases). Germline V gene data show CDR1 as SNHLY and CDR2 as FYNNEI. Trimming cost V 8 bases and J 5 bases, with 15 bases left between them. The CDR3 sequence is 14 residues long.

The V gene is TRBV19, the J gene TRBJ1-6, with 9 bases identical to TRBD1. The CDR3 is 15 amino acids. The ends lost 6 bases at V and 10 bases at J; junction bases unmatched: 10. The V gene's germline CDR1 is LNHDA and CDR2 SQIVND (reference sequence). The CDR3 nucleotides are TGTGCCAGTAGCGCCAGGGGACAGGGAGGGTCACCCCTCCACTTT. Its protein is CASSARGQGGSPLHF.

The J gene is TRBJ1-2, the V gene TRBV5-8; D unresolved. Germline V gene lookup returns CDR1 SGHTS and CDR2 YDEGEE. This CDR3 comprises 13 residues. Trimming removed 4 bases from V and 6 bases from J, with 13 bases in between. CDR3: CASSPPGSDGYTF. The DNA for the CDR3 is TGTGCCAGCAGCCCCCCCGGGAGCGATGGCTACACCTTC.

The chain carries TRBV5-1 and TRBJ1-6; D might be TRBD1 (6 bases). V dropped 0 bases and J dropped 5 bases, with 12 bases sitting between them. Germline loops: CDR1 SGHRS, CDR2 YFSETQ. The CDR3 runs to 16 residues. CDR3 protein: CASSLGQGINNSPLHF. The CDR3 DNA follows: TGCGCCAGCAGCTTGGGGCAGGGGATCAATAATTCACCCCTCCACTTT.

The rearrangement links TRBV19 to TRBJ2-5; D is possibly TRBD1 (6 bases). Trimming left V 3 bases short and J 2 bases short, with 10 bases between. Germline loops: CDR1 LNHDA, CDR2 SQIVND (reference sequence). CDR3 length: 14 residues. CDR3: CASSIRTAQETQYF. The CDR3, as DNA: TGTGCCAGTAGTATTAGGACAGCGCAAGAGACCCAGTACTTC.

This clone was seen a few times. The V and J genes are TRBV23-1 and TRBJ1-2, with D tentatively TRBD1 (5 bases). TRBV23-1 carries the ORF label, with uncertain function. The CDR3 has 17 residues. V was clipped by 0 bases and J by 3 bases, with 17 bases between them. The CDR3 reads CASSQSSSPGIDYGYTF. CDR3 coding DNA: TGCGCCAGCAGTCAATCATCATCTCCAGGGATCGACTATGGCTACACCTTC.

The rearrangement uses TRBV25-1 and TRBJ1-6; a weak D match, TRBD1 (6 bases). The CDR3 extends over 15 amino acids. Germline V lookup: CDR1 MGHDK, CDR2 SYGVNS. V dropped 3 bases and J dropped 11 bases, with 17 bases sitting between them. CDR3 nucleotide sequence: TGTGCCAGCAGTGAGGGACGAACAGGGTTTCCACCCCTCCACTTT. Amino acid sequence: CASSEGRTGFPPLHF.